Ten or more counts support the clone carrying this T cell receptor beta chain. Its antigen is still unknown. The data were taken from a study of breast tumors, draining lymph nodes, adjacent tissues. Overall study findings and caveats: Luminal-like breast cancer showed significantly higher tumor–nontumor repertoire similarity than basal-like. Data only fit, rather than demonstrated, lymph node origin of most tumor T cells. Tumors had less TCR diversity than lymph nodes, more than nontumor tissue.

TCRdb re-derived calls from the multiplex PCR reads in MiXCR, one entry per CDR3 protein. The sample has 150,000 to 250,000 distinct CDR3 sequences, around 33% seen once. Samples came from axillary lymph nodes draining the breast cancer. V was clipped by 5 bases and J by 6 bases, with 21 bases between them. The CDR3 has 15 amino acids. Germline lookup yields CDR1 SGDLS and CDR2 YYNGEE. The sample consisted of axillary lymph node tissue. The TCR originated in a female donor with breast cancer. Some clones in this sample may be carry-over from other donors' samples. The V call is TRBV9, the J call TRBJ2-7, with D possibly TRBD2 on 6 matching bases. As DNA, the CDR3 is TGTGCCAGCAGTTTAGGGTCGGGAGAGGGGTTCGAGCAGTACTTC. Encoded protein: CASSLGSGEGFEQYF.